The 29 T cell receptor beta chains presented below share a single source sample, sequenced in a study of naive and memory T cell subsets. Amplification of ligated cDNA took four PCR rounds with SP2 and nested alpha and beta constant primers. MiXCR, applied by TCRdb to the 5' RACE reads, yields one record per CDR3 protein. Of tens of thousands of distinct CDR3 sequences detected, roughly 6.7% appear once; the ten largest clones hold 8.5% to 10%. A UMI-containing oligonucleotide was joined by 3' ligation to the TCR cDNA template. These receptors all stem from a male donor in good health.

The CDR3 is CASSLSSTGTGNTIYF. The CDR3 DNA reads TGTGCCAGCAGTTTATCGAGCACAGGGACTGGAAACACCATATATTTT. The chain uses TRBV27 and TRBJ1-3; tentative D call: TRBD1 (6 bases). Trimming took 0 bases from V and 2 from J, leaving 11 bases between them. Germline CDR1 is MNHEY and CDR2 is SMNVEV (reference sequence). CDR3 length: 16 amino acids.

The chain couples TRBV3-1 to TRBJ2-7; 7 nucleotides match TRBD2. The CDR3 extends over 17 amino acids. Germline V gene lookup returns CDR1 LGHDT and CDR2 YNNKEL (reference sequence). Trimming took 1 base from V and 7 from J; bases not matched to a gene: 16. CDR3 nucleotide sequence: TGTGCCAGCAGCCAAGCTACCTGGGGCAGTCCAGCGGGGGAGCAGTACTTC. It yields the protein CASSQATWGSPAGEQYF.

The V gene is TRBV28, the J gene TRBJ2-7, with 7 bases fitting TRBD1. This CDR3 spans 17 amino acids. The junction had 20 bases not matched to a gene; V was cut back by 5 bases and J by 7 bases. The V gene's germline CDR1 is MDHEN and CDR2 SYDVKM. The CDR3: CASSLHPRQGVRGEQYF. CDR3 nucleotide sequence: TGTGCCAGCAGTCTGCACCCACGACAGGGCGTTAGGGGGGAGCAGTACTTC.

This clonotype was found many times. V gene TRBV20-1 combines with J gene TRBJ2-2, with 8 bases aligning to TRBD2. Germline lookup yields CDR1 DFQATT and CDR2 SNEGSKA (reference sequence). This CDR3 contains 14 residues. V shed 6 bases, J shed 1 base, and the junction held 4 bases outside the gene matches. The CDR3 reads CSAGSGENTGELFF. The CDR3 nucleotides read TGCAGTGCCGGTAGCGGGGAGAACACCGGGGAGCTGTTTTTT.

This clonotype was detected a few times. The chain combines TRBV18 with TRBJ1-1; unclear D gene. CDR1 and CDR2 (germline): KGHSH, LQKENI. Trimming pared 0 bases from V and 1 base from J, leaving 9 bases between. The CDR3 totals 15 residues. CDR3 amino acids: CASSPPNIWNTEAFF. The CDR3, as DNA: TGTGCCAGCTCACCACCGAACATTTGGAACACTGAAGCTTTCTTT.

This clonotype was recorded at least ten times. This rearrangement joins TRBV6-6 to TRBJ2-6; D gene ambiguous. CDR3 length: 15 residues. Trimming pared 7 bases from V and 4 bases from J, leaving 14 bases between. CDR1 is MNHNY and CDR2 is SVGAGI in the germline V gene (reference sequence). CDR3 loop: CASKAAMQGANVLTF. The DNA of the CDR3 is TGTGCCAGCAAGGCTGCTATGCAGGGGGCCAACGTCCTGACTTTC.

In its sample, this clonotype was seen a few times. This chain uses TRBV29-1 with TRBJ1-1, with D unresolved. The CDR3 is made up of 14 amino acids. V lost 6 bases and J lost 10, with 24 bases in between. CDR1 and CDR2 (germline): SQVTM, ANQGSEA. The CDR3 protein is CSVLLSTAPGRAFF. The CDR3 DNA is TGCAGCGTCCTCCTTTCGACGGCCCCCGGCCGAGCTTTCTTT.

This clonotype was seen more than once but under ten times. The rearrangement joins TRBV28 to TRBJ2-7; D not resolved. This CDR3 contains 14 residues. Germline V gene sequence: CDR1 MDHEN, CDR2 SYDVKM. V was clipped by 3 bases and J by 5 bases, with 14 bases between them. CDR3 loop: CASSFGVKVHEQYF. CDR3 bases: TGTGCCAGCAGTTTTGGGGTGAAAGTCCACGAGCAGTACTTC.

V gene TRBV12-3 or TRBV12-4 combines with J gene TRBJ2-5; 9 positions match TRBD2. The CDR3 is 16 residues long. Trimming removed 6 bases from V and 5 bases from J; junction bases left unmatched: 13. CDR3 nucleotides: TGTGCCAGCAGCCACTCGCGGGGGGGGGCCGAGGAGACCCAGTACTTC. Its translation: CASSHSRGGAEETQYF.

The sample holds a few counts of this clonotype. The genes are TRBV3-1 and TRBJ2-5, with D uncertain. This CDR3 has 12 residues. Trimming shortened V by 0 bases and J by 7 bases, and 6 bases separated the two germline ends. The germline V gene encodes CDR1 LGHDT and CDR2 YNNKEL (reference sequence). CDR3 sequence reads: CASSQEGRTQYF. DNA of the CDR3: TGTGCCAGCAGCCAAGAAGGCCGGACCCAGTACTTC.

This clonotype was seen a few times. V usage is TRBV6-5 and J usage is TRBJ1-4; maybe TRBD1 (5 bases). Per the germline V gene, CDR1 is MNHEY and CDR2 is SVGAGI. The V end was cut by 6 bases, the J end by 3 bases, with 14 bases between. This CDR3 has 15 residues. The CDR3 protein is CASSPGHIANEKLFF. The CDR3 DNA follows: TGTGCCAGCAGCCCAGGACACATCGCTAATGAAAAACTGTTTTTT.

This clonotype was recorded at least ten times. The rearrangement uses TRBV6-1 and TRBJ1-5; D is undetermined. This CDR3 spans 15 amino acids. CDR1 and CDR2 from the germline V gene are MNHNS and SASEGT. V lost 4 bases and J lost 4, with 14 bases in between. The CDR3: CASSGGHKGNQPQHF. The CDR3 nucleotides read TGTGCCAGCAGTGGAGGTCACAAAGGAAATCAGCCCCAGCATTTT.

This clonotype was detected ten times or more. The CDR3 DNA reads as TGTGCCAGCAGCCTCCAAGAGACCCAGTACTTC. Its protein product is CASSLQETQYF. This sequence joins TRBV3-1 and TRBJ2-5; D is ambiguous. This CDR3 contains 11 residues. V was shortened by 4 bases and J by 1 base, with 1 base between the two germline ends. Germline V gene lookup returns CDR1 LGHDT and CDR2 YNNKEL (reference sequence).

This clonotype was counted between two and nine times. The rearrangement links TRBV12-3 or TRBV12-4 to TRBJ2-5; TRBD1 is a possible D gene (5 bases). With 7 bases removed from V and 1 base from J, the gap between germline ends came to 19 bases. The CDR3 extends over 16 amino acids. The CDR3 nucleotides are TGTGCCAGCAATGACCTTGAGTCAGGGTCCCAAGAGACCCAGTACTTC. The encoded protein is CASNDLESGSQETQYF.

This clonotype was seen repeatedly, ten times or more. The V gene is TRBV29-1, the J gene TRBJ1-2, with 8 bases aligning to TRBD1. This CDR3 is built from 11 residues. Losses at the gene ends were 7 bases for V and 6 bases for J; bases not matched to a gene: 4. Germline-derived CDR1 and CDR2 are SQVTM and ANQGSEA. The CDR3 region has the DNA TGCAGCGGGACAGGGAACGATGGCTACACCTTC. Amino acids: CSGTGNDGYTF. Full variable domain (remainder filled in from reference TRBV29-1 and TRBJ1-2): SAVISQKPSRDICQRGTSLTIQCQVDSQVTMMFWYRQQPGQSLTLIATANQGSEATYESGFVIDKFPISRPNLTFSTLTVSNMSPEDSSIYLCSGTGNDGYTFGSGTRLTVV.

This clonotype was seen ten or more times. The rearrangement joins TRBV6-1 to TRBJ2-1; D not resolved. Trimming left V 4 bases short and J 2 bases short, with 9 bases between. The CDR3 has 14 amino acids. Germline CDR1 is MNHNS and CDR2 is SASEGT. The CDR3 DNA reads as TGTGCCAGCAGTGCTGATCAGACCTACAATGAGCAGTTCTTC. It encodes CASSADQTYNEQFF.

In its sample, this clonotype was seen many times. The genes are TRBV30 and TRBJ1-1; D gene ambiguous. V dropped 0 bases and J dropped 7 bases, with 6 bases sitting between them. Germline loops: CDR1 GTSNPN, CDR2 SVGIG (reference sequence). This CDR3 is 11 amino acids long. CDR3 bases: TGTGCCTGGAGTGTACGTGTTGAAGCTTTCTTT. It yields the protein CAWSVRVEAFF.

This chain connects TRBV11-2 to TRBJ2-3, with D tentatively TRBD1 or TRBD2 (5 bases each). Trimming cost V 1 base and J 2 bases, with 19 bases left between them. Per the germline V gene, CDR1 is SGHAT and CDR2 is FQNNGV. This CDR3 spans 18 amino acids. CDR3 residues: CASSLGVWGTEITDTQYF. CDR3 in DNA: TGTGCCAGCAGCTTAGGGGTGTGGGGGACGGAAATCACAGATACGCAGTATTTT.

This clonotype showed up many times. This chain links TRBV12-3 or TRBV12-4 with TRBJ1-3; D remains ambiguous. V was pared by 5 bases and J by 7 bases, with 15 bases between. The CDR3 runs 14 residues. CDR3 residues: CASSPRTSDNTIYF. The DNA of the CDR3 is TGTGCCAGCAGTCCCCGAACGAGTGACAACACCATATATTTT.

The gene calls are TRBV2 and TRBJ2-7; a possible D gene is TRBD1 (6 bases). The germline V gene encodes CDR1 SNHLY and CDR2 FYNNEI. This CDR3 contains 15 residues. Trimming shortened V by 6 bases and J by 4 bases, and 19 bases separated the two germline ends. The CDR3 coding sequence is TGTGCCAGCAGCCGGGACAACAGGGATAGTTACGAGCAGTACTTC. It encodes CASSRDNRDSYEQYF.

This clonotype was seen ten or more times. This sequence joins TRBV28 and TRBJ2-4, with a weak D call TRBD2 (5 bases). This CDR3 comprises 16 residues. Germline CDR1 MDHEN, CDR2 SYDVKM. The ends were cut back, 3 bases at V and 0 bases at J, with 12 bases in the middle. The CDR3 DNA reads TGTGCCAGCAGTTTTTGGGAGAGACTAGCCAAAAACATTCAGTACTTC. This gives the protein CASSFWERLAKNIQYF.

The chain employs TRBV10-3 and TRBJ1-2; D possibly corresponds to TRBD1 (6 bases). Trimming left V 3 bases short and J 6 bases short, with 14 bases between. Germline V CDR1 and CDR2: ENHRY, SYGVKD. CDR3 size: 14 residues. The CDR3 DNA reads as TGTGCCATCAGTGATCCACAGGGAGGCAATGGCTACACCTTC. Protein product: CAISDPQGGNGYTF.

The chain carries TRBV7-8 and TRBJ2-3; TRBD2 is a possible D gene (6 bases). V gave up 5 bases and J gave up 2 bases, with 14 bases separating them. This CDR3 spans 15 amino acids. The germline CDR1 and CDR2 sequences are SGHVS and FQNEAQ. The CDR3 loop is CASSPIAAYTDTQYF. The CDR3 nucleotides are TGTGCCAGCAGCCCCATAGCGGCATACACAGATACGCAGTATTTT.

This clonotype was seen at least ten times. The rearrangement links TRBV19 to TRBJ2-1, with 10 nucleotides matching TRBD1. Germline assignment: CDR1 LNHDA and CDR2 SQIVND (reference sequence). This CDR3 region has 15 residues. The trim removed 6 bases at V and 8 bases at J, leaving 10 bases unmatched. Here the CDR3 reads CASREPGQGIHEQFF. The DNA for the CDR3 is TGTGCCAGTAGGGAACCGGGACAGGGGATCCATGAGCAGTTCTTC. Full variable domain (remainder filled in from reference TRBV19 and TRBJ2-1): DGGITQSPKYLFRKEGQNVTLSCEQNLNHDAMYWYRQDPGQGLRLIYYSQIVNDFQKGDIAEGYSVSREKKESFPLTVTSAQKNPTAFYLCASREPGQGIHEQFFGPGTRLTVL.

This chain joins TRBV28 and TRBJ1-4, with D perhaps matching TRBD1 (5 bases). V was trimmed by 3 bases and J by 2 bases, leaving 10 bases between them. The CDR3 has 15 amino acids. In germline, CDR1 is MDHEN, CDR2 SYDVKM. Here the CDR3 DNA reads TGTGCCAGCAGTTTTCCGAGGGGTACTAATGAAAAACTGTTTTTT. Translating it yields CASSFPRGTNEKLFF.

This clonotype was observed many times. This chain links TRBV20-1 with TRBJ1-4, with D perhaps TRBD1 (5 bases). CDR1 is DFQATT and CDR2 is SNEGSKA in the germline V gene (reference sequence). Trimming took off 5 bases at V and 4 bases at J, with 14 bases between the two ends. This CDR3 is built from 14 residues. In DNA, the CDR3 is TGCAGTGCTGACAGACAGTCCGATAATGAAAAACTGTTTTTT. Amino acid sequence: CSADRQSDNEKLFF.

This clonotype was detected many times. The chain joins TRBV6-5 to TRBJ2-5, with TRBD1 identical over 8 bases. V lost 11 bases, J lost 4 bases, and 15 bases stayed unmatched. The CDR3 contains 15 residues. CDR1 is MNHEY and CDR2 is SVGAGI in the germline V gene. CDR3: CASPGETGARETQYF. CDR3 in DNA: TGTGCCTCTCCCGGGGAGACAGGGGCGAGAGAGACCCAGTACTTC.

Turning to this clonotype: With a much larger clone just one base away, this may be a read error. The V and J genes are TRBV6-5 and TRBJ1-1; D ambiguous. Germline CDR1 is MNHEY and CDR2 is SVGAGI. CDR3 length: 14 residues. The CDR3 DNA is TGTGTCAGCAGTTACTCGTTACGACAAACCGAAGCTTTCTTT. Translated, it gives CVSSYSLRQTEAFF.

The chain couples TRBV7-8 to TRBJ2-5; D not certain. Per germline, CDR1 SGHVS and CDR2 FQNEAQ. There are 12 residues in the CDR3. V gave up 3 bases and J gave up 4 bases, with 6 bases separating them. CDR3 sequence (DNA): TGTGCCAGCAGCTTTAAGGCAGAGACCCAGTACTTC. Amino acids: CASSFKAETQYF.